Presented here are 17 T cell receptor beta chains from one specimen sequenced in a study of blood T cell repertoires in COVID-19. Some clones are missing from TCRdb's copy, which holds only in-frame ones; the method was immunoSEQ multiplex PCR. Found here are roughly 110,000 clones, 81% of them singletons; the top ten hold about 10%. Sequenced: peripheral blood. The receptors stem from a human donor in a cohort sampled during active COVID-19.

The chain employs TRBV7-6 and TRBJ2-7; the D gene is possibly TRBD1 (6 bases). The CDR3 has 16 amino acids. Between the trimmed V and J ends, which lost 3 bases and 3 bases, there was a span of 18 bases. Per the germline V gene, CDR1 is SGHVS and CDR2 is FNYEAQ. As DNA, the CDR3 is TGTGCCAGCAGCTTGAGGGGACACCCAGACGACTACGAGCAGTACTTC. This sequence encodes CASSLRGHPDDYEQYF.

J is TRBJ1-1 and V is TRBV30, with D possibly TRBD1 on 5 matching bases. This CDR3 has 13 amino acids. V lost 0 bases and J lost 7, with 12 bases in between. Germline V gives CDR1 GTSNPN, CDR2 SVGIG (reference sequence). The CDR3 region is CAWSVLGGGEAFF. The CDR3, as DNA: TGTGCCTGGAGTGTACTGGGGGGAGGTGAAGCTTTCTTT.

The V gene is TRBV5-3, the J gene TRBJ2-4; tentatively, D is TRBD2 (7 bases). TRBV5-3 falls under the ORF class, with uncertain function. The CDR3 extends over 19 amino acids. V lost 7 bases to trimming and J lost 0 bases, with 26 bases between them. CDR3 residues: CARGSEGGAEPLAKNIQYF. CDR3 in DNA: TGTGCCAGAGGGTCAGAAGGGGGGGCCGAACCTCTAGCCAAAAACATTCAGTACTTC.

This chain links TRBV28 with TRBJ2-7, with a tentative D call TRBD1 (5 bases). V was cut by 2 bases and J by 6 bases, with 14 bases left in between. Germline lookup yields CDR1 MDHEN and CDR2 SYDVKM. The CDR3 sequence is 14 residues long. In DNA, the CDR3 is TGTGCCAGCAGTTTAACCCCAGGGTTTCGCGAGCAGTACTTC. Translation gives CASSLTPGFREQYF. The full variable domain, completed using reference TRBV28 and TRBJ2-7, is DVKVTQSSRYLVKRTGEKVFLECVQDMDHENMFWYRQDPGLGLRLIYFSYDVKMKEKGDIPEGYSVSREKKERFSLILESASTNQTSMYLCASSLTPGFREQYFGPGTRLTVT.

The chain carries TRBV7-6 and TRBJ1-3, with TRBD1 as a possible D gene (6 bases). Germline CDR1 reads SGHVS; CDR2 reads FNYEAQ. CDR3 length equals 16 residues. V was pared by 2 bases and J by 2 bases, with 13 bases between. The chain's CDR3 is CASSLNTGQAGNTIYF. The CDR3 region has the DNA TGTGCCAGCAGCTTAAATACAGGGCAGGCTGGAAACACCATATATTTT.

This chain connects TRBV19 to TRBJ2-1, with D possibly TRBD2 on 6 matching bases. This CDR3 contains 14 residues. The germline V gene has CDR1 LNHDA and CDR2 SQIVND (reference sequence). Trimming stripped 10 bases from V and 7 bases from J, with 20 bases between. The CDR3 DNA is TGTGCCACATGGGCAGGAGGGAGTGGTAATGAGCAGTTCTTC. Translation gives CATWAGGSGNEQFF.

The rearrangement joins TRBV19 to TRBJ2-3; 10 bases fit TRBD2. The CDR3 spans 15 residues. Germline V lookup: CDR1 LNHDA, CDR2 SQIVND (reference sequence). Germline trimming cut 3 bases from V and 4 bases from J; bases unmatched to any gene: 4. The CDR3: CASSIPSGGADTQYF. The CDR3 DNA sequence: TGTGCCAGTAGTATCCCTAGCGGGGGTGCAGATACGCAGTATTTT.

This chain links TRBV5-1 with TRBJ1-2; 7 bases fit TRBD1. Germline-derived CDR1 and CDR2 are SGHRS and YFSETQ. The junction had 4 bases not matched to a gene; V was cut back by 1 base and J by 4 bases. The CDR3 contains 14 residues. CDR3 loop: CASSLRQGGYGYTF. Here the CDR3 DNA reads TGCGCCAGCAGCTTGAGACAGGGAGGCTATGGCTACACCTTC.

This clone has a handful of counts. This sequence joins TRBV19 and TRBJ1-1; D is unclear. The CDR3 covers 13 residues. Germline lookup yields CDR1 LNHDA and CDR2 SQIVND (reference sequence). Trimming took 3 bases from V and 1 from J, leaving 6 bases between them. CDR3 sequence (DNA): TGTGCCAGTAGTATGGGAGAGAACACTGAAGCTTTCTTT. Translating gives CASSMGENTEAFF.

V gene TRBV5-4 combines with J gene TRBJ2-1; a weak D match, TRBD1 (7 bases). There are 14 residues in the CDR3. Trimming stripped 0 bases from V and 6 bases from J, with 10 bases between. CDR1 is SGHNT, CDR2 YYREEE, per germline (reference sequence). CDR3 protein: CASSLDRGGNEQFF. Written as DNA, the CDR3 is TGTGCCAGCAGCTTGGACAGGGGAGGCAATGAGCAGTTCTTC. Variable domain in full (rest from reference TRBV5-4 and TRBJ2-1): ETGVTQSPTHLIKTRGQQVTLRCSSQSGHNTVSWYQQALGQGPQFIFQYYREEENGRGNFPPRFSGLQFPNYSSELNVNALELDDSALYLCASSLDRGGNEQFFGPGTRLTVL.

In nucleotides, the CDR3 is TGTGCCAGCAGCGGGACAGGGGCGCCTCAGCCCCAGCATTTT. This gives the protein CASSGTGAPQPQHF. This chain uses TRBV5-6 with TRBJ1-5; TRBD1 matches at 10 bases. CDR1 and CDR2 from the germline V gene are SGHDT and YYEEEE. The CDR3 covers 14 residues. J lost 6 bases, V lost 4 bases, and 4 bases had no gene match.

The V and J genes are TRBV1 and TRBJ1-5; the DNA was not compared with TRBD1, the D call given in the table. TRBV1 is an annotated pseudogene. The CDR3 contains 15 residues. The CDR3 here is CTSSQETGGHQPQHF. CDR3 in DNA: TGCACCAGCAGCCAAGAAACAGGGGGCCATCAGCCCCAGCATTTT.

This chain joins TRBV19 and TRBJ1-4; D gene unclear. Between the trimmed V and J ends, which lost 8 bases and 1 base, there was a span of 11 bases. Germline CDR1 is LNHDA and CDR2 is SQIVND (reference sequence). CDR3 length equals 14 residues. The CDR3 region is CASALGITNEKLFF. The CDR3 nucleotides read TGTGCCAGTGCCCTCGGGATAACTAATGAAAAACTGTTTTTT.

The chain recombines TRBV27 with TRBJ2-2, with 10 bases identical to TRBD2. From germline, CDR1 is MNHEY and CDR2 SMNVEV (reference sequence). This CDR3 contains 17 residues. The V segment lost 4 bases and the J segment 4 bases; nucleotides outside the gene matches: 9. CDR3 sequence: CASSSPWTSGSTGELFF. The CDR3 nucleotides read TGTGCCAGCAGTTCCCCGTGGACTAGCGGAAGCACCGGGGAGCTGTTTTTT.

This rearrangement joins TRBV6-2 or TRBV6-3 to TRBJ2-4, with 10 nucleotides matching TRBD2. V lost 2 bases and J lost 6; bases outside the gene matches: 4. This CDR3 has 15 residues. In germline, CDR1 is MNHEY, CDR2 SVGEGT. CDR3 amino acids: CASSYLAGVGNIQYF. The DNA for the CDR3 is TGTGCCAGCAGTTACCTAGCGGGAGTTGGAAACATTCAGTACTTC.

The chain has TRBV27 and TRBJ2-6; D may be TRBD2 (5 bases). The CDR3 spans 16 residues. Deletions cut 5 bases from V and 4 bases from J, with 15 bases between. CDR1 is MNHEY and CDR2 is SMNVEV in the germline V gene (reference sequence). CDR3 bases: TGTGCCAGCAGTCCCTCCGGTGGGAGAGGGGCCAACGTCCTGACTTTC. Its protein is CASSPSGGRGANVLTF. The full variable domain, rest sourced from reference TRBV27 and TRBJ2-6, is EAQVTQNPRYLITVTGKKLTVTCSQNMNHEYMSWYRQDPGLGLRQIYYSMNVEVTDKGDVPEGYKVSRKEKRNFPLILESPSPNQTSLYFCASSPSGGRGANVLTFGAGSRLTVL.

The chain employs TRBV2 and TRBJ2-1, with 12 bases identical to TRBD2. The CDR3 runs to 13 residues. In germline, CDR1 is SNHLY, CDR2 FYNNEI. The junction had 4 bases not matched to a gene; V was cut back by 9 bases and J by 7 bases. In DNA, the CDR3 is TGTGCCAGTGGGACTAGCGGGTCGAATGAGCAGTTCTTC. It specifies CASGTSGSNEQFF.